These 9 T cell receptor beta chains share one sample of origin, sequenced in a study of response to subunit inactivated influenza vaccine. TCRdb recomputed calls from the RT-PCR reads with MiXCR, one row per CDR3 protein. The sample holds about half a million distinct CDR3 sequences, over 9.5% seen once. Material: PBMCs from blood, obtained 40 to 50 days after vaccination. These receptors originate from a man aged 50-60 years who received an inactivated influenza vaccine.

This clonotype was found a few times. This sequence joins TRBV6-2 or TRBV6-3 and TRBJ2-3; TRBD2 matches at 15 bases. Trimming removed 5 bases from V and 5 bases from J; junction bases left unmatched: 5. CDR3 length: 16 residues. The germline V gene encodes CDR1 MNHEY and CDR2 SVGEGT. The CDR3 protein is CASSLGLAGGIDTQYF. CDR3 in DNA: TGTGCCAGCAGTCTGGGACTAGCGGGAGGAATAGATACGCAGTATTTT.

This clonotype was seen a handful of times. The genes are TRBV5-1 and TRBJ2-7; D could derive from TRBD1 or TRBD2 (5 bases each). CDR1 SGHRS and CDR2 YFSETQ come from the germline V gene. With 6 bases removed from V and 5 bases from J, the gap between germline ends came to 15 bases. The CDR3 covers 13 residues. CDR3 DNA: TGCGCCAGCAAGGGCAGGGAGAGACACGAGCAGTACTTC. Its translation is CASKGRERHEQYF.

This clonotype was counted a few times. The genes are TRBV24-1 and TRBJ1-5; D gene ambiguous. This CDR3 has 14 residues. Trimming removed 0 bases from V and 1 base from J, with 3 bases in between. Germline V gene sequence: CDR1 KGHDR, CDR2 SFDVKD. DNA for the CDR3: TGTGCCACCAGTGATTTGCGGAGCAATCAGCCCCAGCATTTT. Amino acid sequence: CATSDLRSNQPQHF.

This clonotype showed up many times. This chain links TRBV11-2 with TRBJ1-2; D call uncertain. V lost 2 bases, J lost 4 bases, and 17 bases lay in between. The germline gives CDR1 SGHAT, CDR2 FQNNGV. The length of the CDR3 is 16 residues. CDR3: CASSLFSVASRYGYTF. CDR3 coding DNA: TGTGCCAGCAGCTTATTTTCGGTGGCCTCCCGCTATGGCTACACCTTC.

CDR3 nucleotides: TGTGCCAGCAGTCCTAGTCAGGGCAACTATGGCTACACCTTC. It codes for CASSPSQGNYGYTF. This chain links TRBV12-3 or TRBV12-4 with TRBJ1-2; a possible D gene is TRBD1 (5 bases). The germline V and J ends were trimmed by 5 bases and 2 bases, with 12 bases remaining between them. The CDR3 loop spans 14 amino acids.

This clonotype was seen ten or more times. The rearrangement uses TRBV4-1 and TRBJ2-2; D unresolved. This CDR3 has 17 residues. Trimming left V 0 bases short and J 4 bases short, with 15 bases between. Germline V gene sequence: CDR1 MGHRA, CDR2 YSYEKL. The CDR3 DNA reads TGCGCCAGCAGCCAAGACCCGGGTCGAATGCGCACCGGGGAGCTGTTTTTT. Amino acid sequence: CASSQDPGRMRTGELFF.

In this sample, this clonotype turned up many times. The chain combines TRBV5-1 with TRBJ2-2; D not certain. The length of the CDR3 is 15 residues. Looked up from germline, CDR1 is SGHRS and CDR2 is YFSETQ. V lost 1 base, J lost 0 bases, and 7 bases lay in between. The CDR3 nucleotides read TGCGCCAGCAGCTTGAACCCTTCGAACACCGGGGAGCTGTTTTTT. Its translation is CASSLNPSNTGELFF.

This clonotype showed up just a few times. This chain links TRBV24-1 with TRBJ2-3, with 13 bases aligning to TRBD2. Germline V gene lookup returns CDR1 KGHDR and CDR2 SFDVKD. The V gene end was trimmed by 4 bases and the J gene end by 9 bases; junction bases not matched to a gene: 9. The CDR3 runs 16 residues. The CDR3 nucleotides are TGTGCCACCAGTGACTCCGGACTAGCGGGAGTCAACACGCAGTATTTT. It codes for CATSDSGLAGVNTQYF.

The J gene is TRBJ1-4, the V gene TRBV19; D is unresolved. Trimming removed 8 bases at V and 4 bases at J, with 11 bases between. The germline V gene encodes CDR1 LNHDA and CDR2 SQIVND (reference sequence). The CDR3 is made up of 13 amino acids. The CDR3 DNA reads TGTGCCAGTGCCGACGGGAATAATGAAAAACTGTTTTTT. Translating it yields CASADGNNEKLFF.